The next 18 T cell receptor beta chains were all read from a single sample in a study of T-cell reconstitution after alpha-beta-depleted transplantation in children. Library preparation (for TCRbeta) was performed with unique molecular identifiers. MiXCR, run by TCRdb on the PCR reads, gives a single entry per CDR3 protein. This sample carries about 900,000 distinct CDR3 sequences, about 29% of them seen once, and the ten largest clones take roughly 28%. Material: PBMCs, mostly from graft donor cells, obtained 360 days after TCRalphabeta/CD19-depleted stem cell transplant. The receptors stem from a boy less than two years old who had a stem cell transplant for SCID, so the T cells may come from the graft donor.

This clonotype was picked up a small number of times. This rearrangement joins TRBV6-6 to TRBJ2-7; D not certain. V shed 0 bases and J shed 4 bases, with 7 bases lying between them. Germline V gene lookup returns CDR1 MNHNY and CDR2 SVGAGI (reference sequence). CDR3 length: 13 amino acids. The DNA for the CDR3 is TGTGCCAGCAGTTACTCCCCTCTTTACGAGCAGTACTTC. Translated, it gives CASSYSPLYEQYF.

This clonotype appeared a few times. The chain couples TRBV28 to TRBJ2-2; 7 nucleotides line up with TRBD1. Germline V gene sequence: CDR1 MDHEN, CDR2 SYDVKM. With 8 bases clipped from V and 1 base from J, the junction kept 7 bases outside the gene matches. This CDR3 spans 15 amino acids. CDR3 protein: CASRIGQVNTGELFF. The CDR3 nucleotides read TGTGCCAGCCGAATAGGACAGGTGAACACCGGGGAGCTGTTTTTT.

This chain connects TRBV6-2 or TRBV6-3 to TRBJ2-3; D unresolved. The CDR3 is 16 residues long. Trimming removed 6 bases at V and 2 bases at J, with 18 bases between. Germline-derived CDR1 and CDR2 are MNHEY and SVGEGT. CDR3 in amino acids: CASSKTIPRSTDTQYF. DNA of the CDR3: TGTGCCAGCAGCAAGACCATACCCCGATCCACAGATACGCAGTATTTT.

This sequence joins TRBV6-5 and TRBJ1-1; possible D gene TRBD1, 5 bases. Germline V gives CDR1 MNHEY, CDR2 SVGAGI. V was cut by 5 bases and J by 9 bases, with 13 bases left in between. The CDR3 is made up of 12 amino acids. The CDR3: CASSTRDYQAFF. The CDR3 DNA reads as TGTGCCAGCAGTACTCGGGACTACCAAGCTTTCTTT.

The chain links TRBV29-1 to TRBJ2-7, with no clear D. V lost 0 bases and J 3 bases, leaving 9 bases between the germline ends. The CDR3 loop spans 13 amino acids. CDR1 SQVTM and CDR2 ANQGSEA come from the germline V gene. The chain's CDR3 is CSVEEGNRYEQYF. The CDR3, as DNA: TGCAGCGTTGAAGAGGGAAACCGCTACGAGCAGTACTTC.

This clonotype was detected a few times. J is TRBJ2-6 and V is TRBV4-2; D possibly corresponds to TRBD1 (5 bases). V was trimmed by 1 base and J by 8 bases, leaving 15 bases between them. Germline loops: CDR1 LGHNA, CDR2 YNFKEQ. The CDR3 is 16 amino acids. CDR3 coding DNA: TGTGCCAGCAGCCAAGCACGCGACAGAATATCCAACGTCCTGACTTTC. It codes for CASSQARDRISNVLTF.

This clonotype was seen many times. The gene calls are TRBV29-1 and TRBJ1-1, with 10 bases matching TRBD1. The CDR3 has 12 amino acids. Germline V gives CDR1 SQVTM, CDR2 ANQGSEA. The ends lost 4 bases at V and 4 bases at J; junction bases unmatched: 0. This chain's CDR3 is CSVGTGGTEAFF. Here the CDR3 DNA reads TGCAGCGTTGGGACAGGGGGCACTGAAGCTTTCTTT.

There are a few counts of this clonotype. The chain joins TRBV7-8 to TRBJ2-7, with 7 positions matching TRBD1. The CDR3 spans 15 residues. Germline V lookup: CDR1 SGHVS, CDR2 FQNEAQ. The J segment lost 0 bases and the V segment lost 5 bases, leaving 7 bases of the junction unmatched. The CDR3, as DNA: TGTGCCAGCAGCCTACAGGGGTCAAGCTCCTACGAGCAGTACTTC. Its protein is CASSLQGSSSYEQYF.

This clonotype was detected a few times. This sequence joins TRBV20-1 and TRBJ2-5; D might be TRBD1 (6 bases). The length of the CDR3 is 12 residues. Germline V gene lookup returns CDR1 DFQATT and CDR2 SNEGSKA (reference sequence). The ends were cut back, 5 bases at V and 3 bases at J, with 10 bases in the middle. For the CDR3, the DNA is TGCAGTGCTTCCACAGGGAAAGAGACCCAGTACTTC. Residues: CSASTGKETQYF.

Only a few counts were recorded for this clonotype. The rearrangement joins TRBV2 to TRBJ2-3; 14 bases map to TRBD2. This CDR3 region has 18 residues. The germline V gene encodes CDR1 SNHLY and CDR2 FYNNEI. J gave up 0 bases and V 6 bases, and 8 bases lay outside the gene matches. CDR3 in amino acids: CASRLPGTSGGSTDTQYF. Written as DNA, the CDR3 is TGTGCCAGCAGACTCCCCGGGACTAGCGGGGGAAGCACAGATACGCAGTATTTT.

The chain combines TRBV5-1 with TRBJ2-7, with D tentatively TRBD1 (6 bases). Germline CDR1 SGHRS, CDR2 YFSETQ. With 4 bases removed from V and 6 bases from J, the gap between germline ends came to 11 bases. The CDR3 has 12 amino acids. CDR3 sequence: CASSLTGPEQYF. The CDR3, as DNA: TGCGCCAGCAGCCTGACAGGTCCCGAGCAGTACTTC.

This rearrangement joins TRBV2 to TRBJ1-1; tentatively, D is TRBD1 (6 bases). The CDR3 covers 14 residues. Germline lookup yields CDR1 SNHLY and CDR2 FYNNEI. V was cut by 2 bases and J by 7 bases, with 14 bases left in between. Here the CDR3 reads CASSEYRVKGEAFF. CDR3 sequence (DNA): TGTGCCAGCAGTGAATACAGGGTAAAGGGTGAAGCTTTCTTT.

The gene calls are TRBV4-1 and TRBJ2-7, with 10 nucleotides matching TRBD1. Looked up from germline, CDR1 is MGHRA and CDR2 is YSYEKL. The CDR3 extends over 16 amino acids. J gave up 4 bases and V 9 bases, and 15 bases lay outside the gene matches. This CDR3 reads CASTSRYGTGDYEQYF. In nucleotides, the CDR3 is TGCGCCAGTACGAGTCGCTACGGGACAGGGGATTACGAGCAGTACTTC.

The rearrangement joins TRBV20-1 to TRBJ2-1; tentatively, D is TRBD1 (6 bases). The V and J ends lost 3 bases and 3 bases respectively, with 9 bases between them. This CDR3 contains 13 residues. Germline V gives CDR1 DFQATT, CDR2 SNEGSKA (reference sequence). The CDR3 DNA follows: TGCAGTGCTAGCAGGGACATCTACAATGAGCAGTTCTTC. Translated: CSASRDIYNEQFF.

This clonotype was seen just once. In nucleotides, the CDR3 is TGCAGCGTTGAAGGAGGAGTGGTCCCGTCGCAAGAGACCCAGTACTTC. It codes for CSVEGGVVPSQETQYF. The genes are TRBV29-1 and TRBJ2-5, with D unclear. Trimming pared 1 base from V and 2 bases from J, leaving 17 bases between. Germline V gene data show CDR1 as SQVTM and CDR2 as ANQGSEA. There are 16 residues in the CDR3.

This rearrangement joins TRBV29-1 to TRBJ2-5; D perhaps matches TRBD1 (6 bases). Per germline, CDR1 SQVTM and CDR2 ANQGSEA. V was shortened by 7 bases and J by 4 bases, with 13 bases between the two germline ends. This CDR3 is 12 amino acids long. The CDR3 nucleotides read TGCAGCGGACAGGTGTATGGAGAGACCCAGTACTTC. Protein: CSGQVYGETQYF.

The chain couples TRBV20-1 to TRBJ2-1, with 10 bases lining up with TRBD2. This CDR3 is built from 15 residues. Losses at the gene ends were 3 bases for V and 8 bases for J; bases not matched to a gene: 10. Germline CDR1 is DFQATT and CDR2 is SNEGSKA (reference sequence). CDR3 sequence reads: CSASEQRGGLDEQFF. The CDR3 nucleotides are TGCAGTGCTAGCGAACAGCGGGGGGGCCTGGATGAGCAGTTCTTC.

The chain employs TRBV20-1 and TRBJ2-5; 9 nucleotides align to TRBD1. The V gene end was trimmed by 3 bases and the J gene end by 4 bases; junction bases not matched to a gene: 9. There are 15 residues in the CDR3. The germline V gene has CDR1 DFQATT and CDR2 SNEGSKA (reference sequence). The CDR3 spells CSARSSTGGRETQYF. CDR3 nucleotide sequence: TGCAGTGCTAGGAGCTCCACAGGGGGCCGAGAGACCCAGTACTTC.